The entry below describes one T cell receptor beta chain. As yet, its antigen is unknown. The source of the sample is a study of metastatic and nonmetastatic thyroid tumors. Study as a whole: From malignant and benign thyroid patients, repertoires in blood and in tumor or nodule tissue were compared. Study-wide findings and caveats: Across blood and tumor, TCR beta diversity in malignant thyroid tumors was reportedly significantly higher than in benign nodules.

Before thyroid surgery, none of the patients had received any treatment. How the authors handled the data: Clinicopathological groups of papillary thyroid cancer showed CDR3 differences that were used to build a distant-metastasis classifier. With MiXCR, TCRdb called clones anew from the PCR reads. Clone size and V and J calls follow TCRdb, not the original study. Seen here are under 35,000 clones, less than 30% observed once, and the top ten hold approximately 14%. The CDR3 is 15 residues long. CDR1 and CDR2 (germline): LGHNA, YSLEER. The junction had 5 bases not matched to a gene; V was cut back by 1 base and J by 3 bases.

The receptor comes from a female donor with papillary thyroid cancer or a benign thyroid nodule (not recorded which). Some clones in this sample may be carry-over from other donors' samples. V is TRBV4-3 and J is TRBJ2-7; 8 positions match TRBD2. The sample comprised blood. The CDR3 sequence: CASSQGAGADYEQYF. The CDR3 DNA sequence: TGCGCCAGCAGCCAAGGAGCGGGGGCGGACTACGAGCAGTACTTC.